The present entry profiles one TCR beta chain with its context. Its antigen remains unknown. This sample was taken from a study of beta chain features in type 1 diabetes. Expressed TCRB transcripts were sequenced because the isolated RNA had all been reverse transcribed beforehand. TCRdb's table, derived via immunoSEQ multiplex PCR, lists solely in-frame clones and lacks some. The table has some 280,000 clones, 14% seen once. Findings and caveats of the study: Type 1 diabetes patients had moderately but significantly shorter TCRB CDR3s in all four CD4+ subsets.

The TCR originated in a man between 25 and 39 years old with type 1 diabetes. Specimen: naive CD4+ T cells from blood.

The CDR3 region has the DNA TGTGCCAGCAGCACGGGACAGGTGGTTGACGCTTTCTTT. Translation: CASSTGQVVDAFF. The V call is TRBV7-9, the J call TRBJ1-1; TRBD1 aligns across 8 bases. Germline CDR1 and CDR2: SEHNR and FQNEAQ (reference sequence). This CDR3 region has 13 residues. The ends lost 5 bases at V and 11 bases at J; junction bases unmatched: 10.